This T cell receptor beta chain originates from a study of early T cells in non-severe SARS-CoV-2 infection. Trimming removed 4 bases from V and 1 base from J, with 13 bases in between. This CDR3 is 15 amino acids long. Germline CDR1 reads SGHVS; CDR2 reads FNYEAQ. This clonotype was observed many times. In TCRdb, the 5' RACE reads were re-called with MiXCR into one record per CDR3 protein. This sample has 60,000 or so distinct CDR3 sequences, with approximately 9.9% found just once. V is TRBV7-6 and J is TRBJ2-5, with TRBD1 as a possible D gene (6 bases). The sequence derives from an adult who was a healthcare worker with PCR-confirmed SARS-CoV-2 infection or an uninfected control (not recorded which). Specimen: whole blood. The DNA of the CDR3 is TGTGCCAGCAGCTCCCGGGACAACGCCCAAGAGACCCAGTACTTC. Amino acids: CASSSRDNAQETQYF. The whole variable domain, remainder taken from reference TRBV7-6 and TRBJ2-5, is GAGVSQSPRYKVTKRGQDVALRCDPISGHVSLYWYRQALGQGPEFLTYFNYEAQQDKSGLPNDRFSAERPEGSISTLTIQRTEQRDSAMYRCASSSRDNAQETQYFGPGTRLLVL.